Sequencing of this T cell receptor (beta chain) was carried out in a study of T cell responses to AZD1222 COVID-19 vaccine. Trimming took 7 bases from V and 0 from J; bases not matched to a gene: 18. The CDR3 loop spans 19 amino acids. CDR1 is SGHRS, CDR2 YFSETQ, per germline. Study outcomes and limitations: Among the donors, most were white British and more were female, and clonal diversity was possibly underestimated. Spike-specific TCR breadth and depth rose after two AZD1222 doses. Along spike, vaccine-associated CD4 TCRs were found throughout, with dominance at 160-218 and 743-854.

The method was immunoSEQ multiplex PCR; TCRdb's version includes in-frame clones alone and lacks a portion of them. The profile shows 140,000 to 150,000 clones, roughly 89% of them singletons. A word on this clone: Its antigen is still unknown.

Sequencing was performed on peripheral blood, taken on day 0 of AZD1222 vaccination. J is TRBJ2-1 and V is TRBV5-1; 8 nucleotides line up with TRBD2. The sequence was obtained from an adult in good health. CDR3 sequence reads: CASRGGLAGRISSYNEQFF. CDR3 coding DNA: TGCGCCAGCCGGGGGGGCCTAGCGGGCCGAATAAGCTCCTACAATGAGCAGTTCTTC.